Each of the 27 T cell receptor beta chains below was sequenced from the same sample in a study of blood T cell repertoires in COVID-19 (dated by TCRdb to the early 2020s). Libraries were made using the immunoSEQ multiplex PCR assay. The clones in this table, taken by TCRdb from immuneACCESS, are in-frame only. Not every clone is retained; where verified, under half of the shortfall comes from an unresolved V gene, and the cause of the rest is unknown. This sample has approximately 250,000 clones in its table, and about nine tenths of those were observed once. Clones ranked in the top ten supply around 2.2% of the sample. The sample consisted of peripheral blood. These receptor sequences come from a man aged 25-45 years who had recovered from COVID-19.

CDR3 amino acids: CASSVVEVGNSPLHF. For the CDR3, the DNA is TGTGCCAGCAGCGTAGTCGAAGTGGGCAATTCACCCCTCCACTTT. The gene calls are TRBV9 and TRBJ1-6; no clear D. The CDR3 has 15 residues. Trimming took off 0 bases at V and 7 bases at J, with 11 bases between the two ends. Germline V CDR1 and CDR2: SGDLS, YYNGEE.

This chain joins TRBV4-2 and TRBJ2-5; no clear D. The CDR3 covers 12 residues. The germline V gene has CDR1 LGHNA and CDR2 YNFKEQ. Trimming stripped 0 bases from V and 7 bases from J, with 6 bases between. CDR3 in amino acids: CASSQDRGTQYF. CDR3 nucleotide sequence: TGTGCCAGCAGCCAAGATCGAGGGACCCAGTACTTC.

CDR3 DNA: TGTGCCAGTACTATCAGGGAAGCGCCCGGGGAGCTGTTTTTT. It yields the protein CASTIREAPGELFF. The chain links TRBV19 to TRBJ2-2; D possibly corresponds to TRBD1 (5 bases). V lost 7 bases, J lost 6 bases, and 15 bases lay in between. Germline V gene data show CDR1 as LNHDA and CDR2 as SQIVND (reference sequence). This CDR3 comprises 14 residues. The full variable domain, with the rest looked up from reference TRBV19 and TRBJ2-2, is DGGITQSPKYLFRKEGQNVTLSCEQNLNHDAMYWYRQDPGQGLRLIYYSQIVNDFQKGDIAEGYSVSREKKESFPLTVTSAQKNPTAFYLCASTIREAPGELFFGEGSRLTVL.

This chain joins TRBV29-1 and TRBJ1-1, with TRBD1 matching 7 bases. The CDR3 covers 13 residues. Germline trimming cut 2 bases from V and 3 bases from J; bases unmatched to any gene: 3. The germline V gene has CDR1 SQVTM and CDR2 ANQGSEA. The DNA for the CDR3 is TGCAGCGTTGAAACAGGGGCTTACACTGAAGCTTTCTTT. The encoded protein is CSVETGAYTEAFF.

This chain uses TRBV5-5 with TRBJ2-7; 8 bases align to TRBD1. CDR1 and CDR2 (germline): SGHKS, YYEKEE (reference sequence). The trim removed 3 bases at V and 9 bases at J, leaving 5 bases unmatched. This CDR3 is built from 12 residues. CDR3 protein: CASSSGQERQYF. Written as DNA, the CDR3 is TGTGCCAGCAGCTCGGGACAGGAACGGCAGTACTTC.

The J gene is TRBJ2-5, the V gene TRBV7-2; 14 bases are shared with TRBD2. There are 15 residues in the CDR3. Unmatched junction bases numbered 1, after V lost 4 bases and J lost 3 bases. Germline CDR1 is SGHTA and CDR2 is FQGNSA. This CDR3 reads CASSWTSGGKETQYF. CDR3 nucleotide sequence: TGTGCCAGCAGCTGGACTAGCGGGGGGAAAGAGACCCAGTACTTC.

Details on this clone: At one of its ends the junction is not consistent with the germline gene, which may arise from a read error. For the CDR3, the DNA is TGTGCCAGCAGCCAAGAGACCGGACTCCACCAAGGGACCCAGTACTTC. This sequence encodes CASSQETGLHQGTQYF. The chain links TRBV3-1 (or the pseudogene TRBV3-2) to TRBJ2-5; D is possibly TRBD2 (5 bases). In germline, CDR1 is LGHDT, CDR2 YNNKEL (reference sequence). The CDR3 is 16 residues long.

This sequence joins TRBV5-6 and TRBJ1-2, with D hard to call. CDR1 is SGHDT, CDR2 YYEEEE, per germline. The CDR3 has 12 residues. V dropped 2 bases and J dropped 8 bases, with 10 bases sitting between them. CDR3: CASSFWARGYTF. In DNA, the CDR3 is TGTGCCAGCAGCTTTTGGGCAAGAGGCTACACCTTC.

The rearrangement joins TRBV6-5 to TRBJ1-1; TRBD1 matches at 7 bases. The CDR3 extends over 15 amino acids. Germline loops: CDR1 MNHEY, CDR2 SVGAGI. V shed 2 bases and J 1 base; nucleotides not matched to a gene: 4. The CDR3 sequence is CASSYEGAGNTEAFF. The CDR3 DNA reads TGTGCCAGCAGTTACGAGGGGGCGGGGAACACTGAAGCTTTCTTT.

V is TRBV7-8 and J is TRBJ1-1; TRBD1 might be the D (5 bases). Trimming left V 4 bases short and J 0 bases short, with 15 bases between. Per the germline V gene, CDR1 is SGHVS and CDR2 is FQNEAQ. This CDR3 has 16 amino acids. The CDR3 region is CASSSDTGLMNTEAFF. CDR3 nucleotides: TGTGCCAGCAGCTCGGACACGGGACTCATGAACACTGAAGCTTTCTTT.

The chain has TRBV5-6 and TRBJ1-5, with a weak D call TRBD1 (6 bases). Germline CDR1 is SGHDT and CDR2 is YYEEEE. The V gene lost 0 bases and the J gene lost 0 bases, with 7 bases spanning the gap. This CDR3 comprises 15 residues. The CDR3 reads CASSLAGHSNQPQHF. The CDR3 bases are TGTGCCAGCAGCTTGGCGGGACATAGCAATCAGCCCCAGCATTTT. The variable domain in full, with the rest retrieved from reference TRBV5-6 and TRBJ1-5, is DAGVTQSPTHLIKTRGQQVTLRCSPKSGHDTVSWYQQALGQGPQFIFQYYEEEERQRGNFPDRFSGHQFPNYSSELNVNALLLGDSALYLCASSLAGHSNQPQHFGDGTRLSIL.

The V call is TRBV5-4, the J call TRBJ2-4, with a possible D match to TRBD2 (8 bases). Trimming took off 3 bases at V and 2 bases at J, with 18 bases between the two ends. Germline V gene data show CDR1 as SGHNT and CDR2 as YYREEE (reference sequence). The CDR3 length is 17 residues. CDR3 in amino acids: CASSSPGGGMSKNIQYF. DNA of the CDR3: TGTGCCAGCAGCTCCCCGGGAGGGGGCATGTCCAAAAACATTCAGTACTTC.

The V call is TRBV14, the J call TRBJ1-1; D perhaps matches TRBD1 (6 bases). Looked up from germline, CDR1 is SGHDN and CDR2 is FVKESK. The length of the CDR3 is 13 residues. Trimming took off 2 bases at V and 10 bases at J, with 14 bases between the two ends. The CDR3 region has the DNA TGTGCCAGCAGCCAAACGTTTTCACAGGGAGCTTTCTTT. Encoded protein: CASSQTFSQGAFF.

The chain carries TRBV5-6 and TRBJ2-5, with TRBD2 as a possible D gene (5 bases). The V end lost 10 bases, the J end lost 2 bases, and 12 bases lay between the germline ends. This CDR3 contains 12 residues. Germline CDR1 SGHDT, CDR2 YYEEEE. CDR3 loop: CAANRGQETQYF. The DNA for the CDR3 is TGTGCCGCCAATCGAGGGCAAGAGACCCAGTACTTC. Full variable domain (outside the CDR3, taken from reference TRBV5-6 and TRBJ2-5): DAGVTQSPTHLIKTRGQQVTLRCSPKSGHDTVSWYQQALGQGPQFIFQYYEEEERQRGNFPDRFSGHQFPNYSSELNVNALLLGDSALYLCAANRGQETQYFGPGTRLLVL.

The chain has TRBV14 and TRBJ1-4, with TRBD1 matching over 7 bases. The CDR3 covers 15 residues. Germline values: CDR1 SGHDN, CDR2 FVKESK. Trimming took 2 bases from V and 6 from J; bases not matched to a gene: 6. CDR3 sequence: CASSQIDRDHEKLFF. DNA of the CDR3: TGTGCCAGCAGCCAAATTGACAGGGACCATGAAAAACTGTTTTTT. The full variable domain, with the rest looked up from reference TRBV14 and TRBJ1-4, is EAGVTQFPSHSVIEKGQTVTLRCDPISGHDNLYWYRRVMGKEIKFLLHFVKESKQDESGMPNNRFLAERTGGTYSTLKVQPAELEDSGVYFCASSQIDRDHEKLFFGSGTQLSVL.

V and J are TRBV11-3 and TRBJ1-1; the D is unclear. V lost 8 bases and J lost 1, with 17 bases in between. Per the germline V gene, CDR1 is SGHNT and CDR2 is YENEEA. The CDR3 consists of 15 residues. CDR3 sequence: CASSQVGIGNTEAFF. DNA for the CDR3: TGTGCCAGCTCCCAAGTGGGCATTGGGAACACTGAAGCTTTCTTT.

The V call is TRBV2, the J call TRBJ2-3; no definite D call. The CDR3 spans 14 residues. V was pared by 7 bases and J by 1 base, with 12 bases between. Germline CDR1 reads SNHLY; CDR2 reads FYNNEI. CDR3 in DNA: TGTGCCAGCACCCTACAGAGAGGCACAGATACGCAGTATTTT. Translated, it gives CASTLQRGTDTQYF.

This clone has a single count. The genes are TRBV24-1 and TRBJ1-1, with D perhaps TRBD1 (6 bases). CDR1 is KGHDR, CDR2 SFDVKD, per germline. The CDR3 sequence is 14 residues long. Trimming removed 5 bases from V and 1 base from J, with 10 bases in between. CDR3 DNA sequence: TGTGCCACCAGTGTTGGGACATCGAACACTGAAGCTTTCTTT. Translated, it gives CATSVGTSNTEAFF.

The V call is TRBV7-9, the J call TRBJ1-2; 9 bases are shared with TRBD1. The CDR3 runs 13 residues. Germline assignment: CDR1 SEHNR and CDR2 FQNEAQ (reference sequence). Trimming at V came to 4 bases and at J to 10 bases, leaving 7 bases not matched to a gene. The CDR3 nucleotides are TGTGCCAGCAGCTCCGGGACAGGGATGGACTACACCTTC. This encodes CASSSGTGMDYTF.

The chain is built from TRBV7-9 and TRBJ2-1; D is ambiguous. This CDR3 is 15 amino acids long. Trimming shortened V by 6 bases and J by 0 bases, and 12 bases separated the two germline ends. CDR1 SEHNR and CDR2 FQNEAQ come from the germline V gene (reference sequence). DNA for the CDR3: TGTGCCAGCAGTGTCAGTCAGGCCTCCTACAATGAGCAGTTCTTC. Translating gives CASSVSQASYNEQFF.

V is TRBV19 and J is TRBJ1-4; D is unresolved. V lost 3 bases to trimming and J lost 3 bases, with 14 bases between them. The CDR3 sequence is 16 residues long. Germline assignment: CDR1 LNHDA and CDR2 SQIVND (reference sequence). CDR3 in amino acids: CASSMRGRRANEKLFF. CDR3 in DNA: TGTGCCAGTAGTATGCGGGGAAGGAGGGCTAATGAAAAACTGTTTTTT.

The chain couples TRBV23-1 to TRBJ1-5; 11 bases map to TRBD1. Being an ORF, TRBV23-1 has a function that is uncertain. Unmatched junction bases numbered 2, after V lost 0 bases and J lost 4 bases. CDR3 length: 16 residues. CDR3 sequence: CASSQSGDRGNQPQHF. The DNA of the CDR3 is TGCGCCAGCAGTCAATCGGGGGACAGGGGGAATCAGCCCCAGCATTTT.

This rearrangement joins TRBV2 to TRBJ2-2; 13 bases are a match to TRBD2. This CDR3 spans 15 amino acids. Germline lookup yields CDR1 SNHLY and CDR2 FYNNEI. V shed 5 bases and J 4 bases; nucleotides not matched to a gene: 1. CDR3 amino acids: CASSRTSGGTGELFF. In DNA, the CDR3 is TGTGCCAGCAGTCGGACTAGCGGGGGCACCGGGGAGCTGTTTTTT.

CDR3 loop: CASSQVSGRTSGGWLVTDTQYF. The CDR3 nucleotides read TGCGCCAGCAGCCAAGTTTCGGGGCGGACTAGCGGGGGGTGGTTAGTGACAGATACGCAGTATTTT. The gene calls are TRBV4-3 and TRBJ2-3; 14 bases align to TRBD2. J lost 3 bases, V lost 1 base, and 18 bases had no gene match. Germline CDR1 and CDR2: LGHNA and YSLEER. The CDR3 is 22 residues long.

This clone occurred once. The rearrangement joins TRBV30 to TRBJ1-1; no definite D call. Germline V gene sequence: CDR1 GTSNPN, CDR2 SVGIG (reference sequence). The ends were cut back, 7 bases at V and 0 bases at J, with 9 bases in the middle. The CDR3 contains 12 residues. The CDR3 region is CASKTVNTEAFF. The CDR3 bases are TGTGCCTCGAAAACGGTGAACACTGAAGCTTTCTTT.

This rearrangement joins TRBV6-2 or TRBV6-3 to TRBJ2-3; D possibly corresponds to TRBD2 (5 bases). Trimming removed 5 bases from V and 4 bases from J, with 16 bases in between. The CDR3 totals 15 residues. Germline V gene sequence: CDR1 MNHEY, CDR2 SVGEGT. The DNA for the CDR3 is TGTGCCAGCAGTCGCCCTAGCCCCGGGGCAGATACGCAGTATTTT. This sequence encodes CASSRPSPGADTQYF.

J is TRBJ1-4 and V is TRBV3-1 (or the pseudogene TRBV3-2); D remains unclear. The V end was cut by 0 bases, the J end by 8 bases, with 13 bases between. Germline V CDR1 and CDR2: LGHDT, YNNKEL (reference sequence). The CDR3 consists of 15 residues. CDR3 sequence reads: CASSQERHVGEKLFF. CDR3 in DNA: TGTGCCAGCAGCCAAGAGAGGCATGTTGGCGAAAAACTGTTTTTT.